Below are 3 T cell receptor beta chains sequenced from a single sample in a study of CD8 T cells in ankylosing spondylitis. The study's findings and limits: Blood from ankylosing spondylitis patients appeared to carry a characteristic roughly eight-variant TCR beta motif.

Via MiXCR, TCRdb re-called the 5' RACE reads, giving one row per CDR3 protein. The data hold over 600,000 distinct CDR3 sequences, with 15% to 20% observed a single time. These TCRs' antigens remain unknown. The specimen sequenced was blood, either unsorted or a sorted T cell fraction (not recorded which). The receptors were gathered from a male donor with ankylosing spondylitis.

The genes are TRBV27 and TRBJ1-2; 10 nucleotides agree with TRBD1. This CDR3 region has 16 residues. The germline V gene has CDR1 MNHEY and CDR2 SMNVEV (reference sequence). The J segment lost 3 bases and the V segment lost 5 bases, leaving 9 bases of the junction unmatched. The chain's CDR3 is CASSTWTGGGDYGYTF. The CDR3 DNA sequence: TGTGCCAGCAGTACCTGGACAGGGGGGGGAGACTATGGCTACACCTTC.

The J gene is TRBJ2-5, the V gene TRBV13, with TRBD2 matching 7 bases. The V gene's germline CDR1 is PRHDT and CDR2 FYEKMQ (reference sequence). The CDR3 has 16 residues. The V segment lost 0 bases and the J segment 5 bases; nucleotides outside the gene matches: 9. CDR3 nucleotides: TGTGCCAGCAGCTTAGGATTGCGGGAGATAACGGAGACCCAGTACTTC. Amino acids: CASSLGLREITETQYF. The whole variable domain, filled in from reference TRBV13 and TRBJ2-5, reads AAGVIQSPRHLIKEKRETATLKCYPIPRHDTVYWYQQGPGQDPQFLISFYEKMQSDKGSIPDRFSAQQFSDYHSELNMSSLELGDSALYFCASSLGLREITETQYFGPGTRLLVL.

This chain joins TRBV30 and TRBJ1-2; D is uncertain. The V gene lost 7 bases and the J gene lost 3 bases, with 15 bases spanning the gap. The CDR3 extends over 13 amino acids. The germline V gene has CDR1 GTSNPN and CDR2 SVGIG (reference sequence). CDR3 sequence: CAFHSSLDYGYTF. CDR3 DNA: TGTGCCTTCCACAGCTCCTTAGACTATGGCTACACCTTC.